The rows below give T cell receptor beta chains drawn from one sample of a study of OX40 agonist ivuxolimab in advanced cancers. Libraries were prepared by immunoSEQ multiplex PCR; TCRdb keeps only in-frame clonotypes and omits some of them. The sample lists roughly 76,000 clones, 88% occurring once. The specimen was CD4+ or CD8+ T cells sorted from blood, collected in a trial of the OX40 agonist ivuxolimab. The receptors shown here come from an adult with an advanced solid tumor such as melanoma, head and neck, liver or kidney cancer. Both conserved end residues are trimmed from each CDR3.

9,TRBV2,ASSESHEQY
12,TRBV6-5,ASSYASGDNEQF
12,TRBV30,AWSVPGRNQPQH
14,TRBV4-1,ASSQGSSGSPDTQY
12,TRBV7-6,ASSPLGGQETQY
14,TRBV5-6,ASSLSVQQGRYGYT
12,TRBV6-6,ASSYSMGDQPQH
12,TRBV7-9,ASSSGTGGSPLH
12,TRBV5-1,ASSLVQGAKGYT
9,TRBV9,ASSKNNEQF
11,TRBV6-5,ASRTGPTGELF
13,TRBV13,ASSLVAKLNTEAF
11,TRBV19,ASSSRDRWKAF
14,TRBV6-5,ASSYSGPSGANVLT
10,TRBV30,AWSAGSETQY
12,TRBV5-1,ASSLGDSGNTIY
14,TRBV4-1,ASSQSGLAGVKAQY
12,TRBV2,ASKAVLAGGEQY
13,TRBV29-1,SVEILAGYYNEQF
12,TRBV28,TSSPGTDVGEQF
12,TRBV6-5,ASSYEEGRGTQY
12,TRBV2,ASSPRTGVTEAF
11,TRBV6-4,ASSVDGDQPQH
11,TRBV7-9,ASSKGGDTEAF
13,TRBV11-3,ASSLEGDPRYEQY
15,TRBV18,ASSPLQGQGATGELF
9,TRBV5-1,ASSLESEAF
11,TRBV18,ASSPFRNQPQH
10,TRBV6-5,ASSLIGETQY
14,TRBV2,ASSRAGGASWNEQF
14,TRBV2,ASTPGLGQGTDTQY
13,TRBV10-3,AISAGTSSYNEQF